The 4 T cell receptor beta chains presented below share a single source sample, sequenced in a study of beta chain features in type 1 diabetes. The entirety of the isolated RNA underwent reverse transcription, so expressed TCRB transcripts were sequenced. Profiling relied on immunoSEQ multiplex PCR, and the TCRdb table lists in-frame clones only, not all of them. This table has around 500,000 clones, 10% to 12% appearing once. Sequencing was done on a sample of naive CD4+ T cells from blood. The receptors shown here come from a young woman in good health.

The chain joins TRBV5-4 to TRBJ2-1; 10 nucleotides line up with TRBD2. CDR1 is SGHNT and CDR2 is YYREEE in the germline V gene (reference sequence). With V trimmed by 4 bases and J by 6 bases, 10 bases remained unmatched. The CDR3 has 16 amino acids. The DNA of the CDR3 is TGTGCCAGCAGCCCCCAACTAGCGGGAACAAGCAATGAGCAGTTCTTC. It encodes CASSPQLAGTSNEQFF.

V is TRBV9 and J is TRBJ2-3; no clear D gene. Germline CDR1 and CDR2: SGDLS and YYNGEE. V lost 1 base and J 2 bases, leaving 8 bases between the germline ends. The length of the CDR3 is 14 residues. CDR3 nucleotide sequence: TGTGCCAGCAGCGTAAGAACCTACACAGATACGCAGTATTTT. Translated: CASSVRTYTDTQYF.

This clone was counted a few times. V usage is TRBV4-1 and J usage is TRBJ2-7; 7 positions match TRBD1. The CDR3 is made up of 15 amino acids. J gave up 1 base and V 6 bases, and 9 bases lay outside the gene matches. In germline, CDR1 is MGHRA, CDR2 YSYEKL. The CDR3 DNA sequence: TGCGCCAGCAGGCAGTTGACAGGGCGATCCTACGAGCAGTACTTC. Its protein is CASRQLTGRSYEQYF.

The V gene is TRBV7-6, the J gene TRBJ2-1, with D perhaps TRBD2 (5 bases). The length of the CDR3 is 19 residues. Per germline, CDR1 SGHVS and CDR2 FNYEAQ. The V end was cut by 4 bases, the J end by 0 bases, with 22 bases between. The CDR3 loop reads CASSSHGWAIASSYNEQFF. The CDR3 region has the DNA TGTGCCAGCAGCTCCCATGGGTGGGCCATAGCGAGCTCCTACAATGAGCAGTTCTTC.